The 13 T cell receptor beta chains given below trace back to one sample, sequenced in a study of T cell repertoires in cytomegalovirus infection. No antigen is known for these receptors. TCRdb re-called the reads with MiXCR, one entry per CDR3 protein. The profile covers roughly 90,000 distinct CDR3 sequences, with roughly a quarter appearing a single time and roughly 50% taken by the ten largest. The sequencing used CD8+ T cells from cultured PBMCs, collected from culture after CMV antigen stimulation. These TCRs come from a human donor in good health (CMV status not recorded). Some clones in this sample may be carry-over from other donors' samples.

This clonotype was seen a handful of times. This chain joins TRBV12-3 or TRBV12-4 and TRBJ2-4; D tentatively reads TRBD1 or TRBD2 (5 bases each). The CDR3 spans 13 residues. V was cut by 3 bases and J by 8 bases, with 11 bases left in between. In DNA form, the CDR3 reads TGTGCCAGCAGTTTTGGGGGAGAGGACATTCAGTACTTC. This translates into CASSFGGEDIQYF.

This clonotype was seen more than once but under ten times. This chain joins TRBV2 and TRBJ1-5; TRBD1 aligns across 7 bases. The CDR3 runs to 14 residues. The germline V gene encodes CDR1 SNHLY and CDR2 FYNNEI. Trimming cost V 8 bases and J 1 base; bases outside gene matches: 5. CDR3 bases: TGTGCCAGCGGGGACAGTATGAGCAATCAGCCCCAGCATTTT. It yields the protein CASGDSMSNQPQHF.

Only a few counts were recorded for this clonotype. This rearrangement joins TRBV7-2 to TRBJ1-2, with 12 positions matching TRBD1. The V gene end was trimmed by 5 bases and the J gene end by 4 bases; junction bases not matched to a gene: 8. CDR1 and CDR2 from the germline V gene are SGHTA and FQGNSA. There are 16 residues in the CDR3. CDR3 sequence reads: CASSPGTGGFVYGYTF. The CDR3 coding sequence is TGTGCCAGCAGCCCAGGGACAGGGGGCTTTGTCTATGGCTACACCTTC. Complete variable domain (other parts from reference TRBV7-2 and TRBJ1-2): GAGVSQSPSNKVTEKGKDVELRCDPISGHTALYWYRQSLGQGLEFLIYFQGNSAPDKSGLPSDRFSAERTGGSVSTLTIQRTQQEDSAVYLCASSPGTGGFVYGYTFGSGTRLTVV.

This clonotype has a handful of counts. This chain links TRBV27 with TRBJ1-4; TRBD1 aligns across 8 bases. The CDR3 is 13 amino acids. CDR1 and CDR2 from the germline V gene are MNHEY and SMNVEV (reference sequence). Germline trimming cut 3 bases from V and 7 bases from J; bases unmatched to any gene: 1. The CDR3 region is CASSLDRVEKLFF. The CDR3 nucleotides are TGTGCCAGCAGTTTGGACAGGGTTGAAAAACTGTTTTTT.

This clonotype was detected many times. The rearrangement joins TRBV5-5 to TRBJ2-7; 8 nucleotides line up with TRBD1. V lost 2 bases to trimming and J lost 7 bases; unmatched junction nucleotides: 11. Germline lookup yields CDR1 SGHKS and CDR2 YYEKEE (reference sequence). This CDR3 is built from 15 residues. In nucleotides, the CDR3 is TGTGCCAGCAGCTTCTCCGGGACAGGCACTAGAGAGCAGTACTTC. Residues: CASSFSGTGTREQYF.

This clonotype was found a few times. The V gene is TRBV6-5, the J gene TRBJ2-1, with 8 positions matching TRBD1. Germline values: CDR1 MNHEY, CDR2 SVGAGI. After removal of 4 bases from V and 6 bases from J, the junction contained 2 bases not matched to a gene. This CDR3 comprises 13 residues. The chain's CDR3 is CASSSQGGNEQFF. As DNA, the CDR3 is TGTGCCAGCAGTTCACAGGGGGGCAATGAGCAGTTCTTC.

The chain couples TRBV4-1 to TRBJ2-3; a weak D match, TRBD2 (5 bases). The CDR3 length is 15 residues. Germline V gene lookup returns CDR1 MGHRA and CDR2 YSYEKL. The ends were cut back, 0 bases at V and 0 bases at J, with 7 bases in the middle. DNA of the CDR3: TGCGCCAGCAGCCAAGATCCGGGAAGCACAGATACGCAGTATTTT. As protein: CASSQDPGSTDTQYF.

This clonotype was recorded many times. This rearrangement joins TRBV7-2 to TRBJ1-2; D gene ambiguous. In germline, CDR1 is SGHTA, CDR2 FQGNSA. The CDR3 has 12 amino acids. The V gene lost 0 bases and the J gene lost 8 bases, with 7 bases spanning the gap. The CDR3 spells CASSLASRGYTF. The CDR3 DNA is TGTGCCAGCAGCTTAGCGTCTCGAGGCTACACCTTC.

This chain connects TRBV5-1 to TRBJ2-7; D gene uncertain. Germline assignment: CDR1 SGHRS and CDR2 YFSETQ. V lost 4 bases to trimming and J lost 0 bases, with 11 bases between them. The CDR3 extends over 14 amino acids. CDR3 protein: CASSDRTSSYEQYF. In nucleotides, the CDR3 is TGCGCCAGCAGCGATAGGACGAGCTCCTACGAGCAGTACTTC.

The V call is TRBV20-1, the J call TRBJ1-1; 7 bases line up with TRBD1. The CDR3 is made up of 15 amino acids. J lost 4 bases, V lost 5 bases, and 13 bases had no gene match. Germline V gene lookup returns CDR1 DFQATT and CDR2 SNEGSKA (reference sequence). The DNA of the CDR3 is TGCAGTGCTTTCAATTTACAGGGGCAGGGCACTGAAGCTTTCTTT. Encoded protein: CSAFNLQGQGTEAFF.

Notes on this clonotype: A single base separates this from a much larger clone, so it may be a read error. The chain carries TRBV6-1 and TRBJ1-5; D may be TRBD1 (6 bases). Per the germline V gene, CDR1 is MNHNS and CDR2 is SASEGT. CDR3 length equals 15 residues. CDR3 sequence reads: CASRATGLTNPPQHF. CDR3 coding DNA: TGTGCCAGCAGGGCGACAGGCTTGACCAATCCGCCCCAGCATTTT.

The CDR3, as DNA: TGTGCCAGCAGACGACAGGGGGCTAACTACGAGCAGTACTTC. It is translated as CASRRQGANYEQYF. V usage is TRBV6-2 or TRBV6-3 and J usage is TRBJ2-7, with TRBD1 matching 10 bases. Germline V gene lookup returns CDR1 MNHEY and CDR2 SVGEGT. J gave up 3 bases and V 6 bases, and 5 bases lay outside the gene matches. The CDR3 runs 14 residues.

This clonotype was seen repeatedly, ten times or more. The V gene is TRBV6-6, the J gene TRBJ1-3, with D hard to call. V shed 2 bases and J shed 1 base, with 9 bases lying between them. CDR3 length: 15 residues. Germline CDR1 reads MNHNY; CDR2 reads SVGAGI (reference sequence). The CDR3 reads CASSYPLVSGNTIYF. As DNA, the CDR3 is TGTGCCAGCAGTTACCCCTTAGTGTCTGGAAACACCATATATTTT.